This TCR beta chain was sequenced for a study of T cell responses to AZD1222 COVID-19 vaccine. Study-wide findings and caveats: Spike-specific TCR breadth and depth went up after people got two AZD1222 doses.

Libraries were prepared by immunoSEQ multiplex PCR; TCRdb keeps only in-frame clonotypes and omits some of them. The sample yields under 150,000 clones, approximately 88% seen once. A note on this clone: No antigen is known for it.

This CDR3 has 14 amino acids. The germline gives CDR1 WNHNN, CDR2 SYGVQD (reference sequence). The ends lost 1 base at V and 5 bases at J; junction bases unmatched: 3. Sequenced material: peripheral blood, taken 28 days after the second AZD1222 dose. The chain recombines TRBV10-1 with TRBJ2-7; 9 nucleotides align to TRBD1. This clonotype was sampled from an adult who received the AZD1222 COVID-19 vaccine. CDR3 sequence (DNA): TGCGCCAGCAGTGAGTTAGGACAGGGGAACGAGCAGTACTTC. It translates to CASSELGQGNEQYF.